This TCR beta chain is drawn from a study of shared T cell receptors in the human thymus. CDR3 size: 16 residues. Germline V lookup: CDR1 LGHNA, CDR2 YSLEER. With V trimmed by 0 bases and J by 3 bases, 6 bases remained unmatched. Some clones are missing from TCRdb's copy, which holds only in-frame ones; the method was immunoSEQ multiplex PCR. The sample has roughly 660,000 clones; approximately 87% are singletons. The sample also formed part of further work on human thymus T cells. Turning to that study: Infants, healthy and Finnish, who were having corrective surgery for congenital heart defects served as donors. Resections from corrective heart surgery supplied the thymus tissue. The authors found apparently biased V and J gene usage in thymic and blood repertoires. Overlap was high between thymic repertoires from unrelated individuals, as reported in related research.

The rearrangement uses TRBV4-3 and TRBJ2-7; TRBD1 matches at 9 bases. Sequencing was carried out using thymocytes. The TCR comes from a boy in the first two years of life with a congenital heart defect. CDR3 coding DNA: TGCGCCAGCAGCCAAGACCGGGACAGGGTTATCTACGAGCAGTACTTC. This sequence encodes CASSQDRDRVIYEQYF.